This TCR beta chain was found in a study of CD8+CD57+ T cells in acquired aplastic anemia. Whole-study context: The sorted CD4+ and CD8+ cells yielded an average around 3.2 ug of DNA.

The sequenced patients had an expansion of CD8+CD57+ cells seen by flow cytometry. Each patient had severe acquired aplastic anemia. Receipt of therapy had not occurred in any patient by the time of blood sampling. Whole-study findings and limits: Researchers report that some 31 CD8+ CDR3 sequences appeared in both patients and controls.

With respect to this clonotype: Antigen: not known. One end of the junction does not line up with germline, which may come from a read error.

Germline assignment: CDR1 DFQATT and CDR2 SNEGSKA (reference sequence). CDR3 length equals 11 residues. According to the study, genomic DNA was the template for TCR beta VDJ and CDR3 profiling. TCRdb re-called the reads with MiXCR, one entry per CDR3 protein. Among roughly 290,000 distinct CDR3 sequences, around three fifths were seen once, and the ten largest hold around 1.3%. The sequence derives from a human donor with aplastic anemia. Sequenced input: sorted CD4+, CD8+, or CD8+CD57+ T cells (not recorded which) from PBMCs. The chain links TRBV20-1 to TRBJ2-7, with D possibly matching TRBD2 (5 bases). The CDR3 is CSARSGSPRRF. DNA for the CDR3: TGCAGTGCTAGAAGCGGCTCGCCTCGTCGTTTC.